This TCR beta chain was sequenced in a study of T cell repertoires in cytomegalovirus infection. Looking at the study overall: Public TCR beta signatures marked donors with CMV infection and the matching HLA.

Study conclusions and caveats: Adding up the frequency of public TCR beta families identified people who carried CMV plus the relevant HLA. HLA-C-restricted, CMV-specific TCR beta clonotypes were dominant ex vivo.

This clonotype was observed a handful of times. Its specificity is not known. TCRdb reprocessed the reads with MiXCR, giving one entry per CDR3 protein. The sample lists fewer than 700,000 distinct CDR3 sequences; less than 25% were seen once. Germline CDR1 reads MNHEY; CDR2 reads SVGAGI. The CDR3 has 13 residues. The V gene lost 2 bases and the J gene lost 4 bases, with 6 bases spanning the gap. The TCR was taken from a human donor in good health (CMV status not recorded). Some clones in this sample may be carry-over from other donors' samples. The chain recombines TRBV6-5 with TRBJ1-3; D call uncertain. The source material was CD8+ T cells from PBMCs. The CDR3 spells CASSYQIGNTIYF. DNA for the CDR3: TGTGCCAGCAGTTACCAGATCGGAAACACCATATATTTT.